A selection of T cell receptor beta chains follows, all from one sample in a study of graft-versus-host responses after intestinal transplantation. Method: immunoSEQ multiplex PCR; TCRdb's copy keeps in-frame clones and lacks some. The sample comprises 90,000 to 100,000 clones, 86% of which are singletons, and approximately 1.5% rests with the top ten. The sequencing here drew on PBMCs, taken 255 days after intestinal transplant. All receptors derive from a human patient who received an intestinal transplant, so some T cells may come from the graft donor. Each CDR3 is given with its conserved first and last residue. The D gene is left open where the match is weak. Only part of the rows carry a size: once, few, many, or a class if the clone is expanded.

v_gene,d_gene,j_gene,abundance,CDR3nt,CDR3aa
TRBV5-1,-,TRBJ2-2,-,TGCGCCAGCCGCCCTGCGGGTTTGGCCGGGGAGCTGTTTTTT,CASRPAGLAGELFF
TRBV10-3,-,TRBJ2-2,-,TGTGCCATCAGTCCTATAGGCACCGGGGAGCTGTTTTTT,CAISPIGTGELFF
TRBV11-2,TRBD1,TRBJ1-2,-,TGTGCCAGCAGCTTAGATCAAGGACAGGGGAATGGCTACACCTTC,CASSLDQGQGNGYTF
TRBV4-1,-,TRBJ2-7,-,TGCGCCAGCAGCCAAGGCAGTACCGGGTCTAGCTCCTCGCAAGCCTACGAGCAGTACTTC,CASSQGSTGSSSSQAYEQYF
TRBV5-1,TRBD1,TRBJ2-1,-,TGCGCCAGCAGCTTGACAGGGGGCGTTAGAAAGGTAGCGTTCTCCTACAATGAGCAGTTCTTC,CASSLTGGVRKVAFSYNEQFF
TRBV7-6,-,TRBJ2-5,-,TGTGCCAGCAGCTTAGGAGGGGGAGGTACTGGGGAGACCCAGTACTTC,CASSLGGGGTGETQYF
TRBV7-8,-,TRBJ2-3,-,TGTGCCAGCAGCTTAAAGTCTATGTGGCAGCGTGGCACAGATACGCAGTATTTT,CASSLKSMWQRGTDTQYF
TRBV4-3,-,TRBJ2-2,-,TGCGCCAGCAGCCAAGACTTGCGGGGTGGTAACACCGGGGAGCTGTTTTTT,CASSQDLRGGNTGELFF
TRBV28,-,TRBJ1-2,-,TGTGCCAGCGGCGACCGGGCCACAGAGGGCTACACCTTC,CASGDRATEGYTF
TRBV4-1,TRBD1,TRBJ1-5,-,TGCGCCAGCAGGGGAACAGGGGAGGGCAATCAGCCCCAGCATTTT,CASRGTGEGNQPQHF
TRBV27,TRBD2,TRBJ2-1,-,TGTGCCAGCGGACCGGGGGGGCCTTTCGATGAGCAGTTCTTC,CASGPGGPFDEQFF
TRBV6-5,TRBD1,TRBJ2-2,-,TGTGCCAGCAGTTATAGACAGGGGAACACCGGGGAGCTGTTTTTT,CASSYRQGNTGELFF
TRBV19,-,TRBJ1-2,-,TGTGCCAGTACCCCAGTGGAGGGGCGAGGGAGCTATGGCTACACCTTC,CASTPVEGRGSYGYTF
TRBV19,-,TRBJ2-2,-,TGTGCCAGTACTCGCGGGACAGACTTTAACACCGGGGAGCTGTTTTTT,CASTRGTDFNTGELFF
TRBV6-5,-,TRBJ2-7,-,TGTGCCAGCAGTTACGCGGGATACGGCGAGCAGTACTTC,CASSYAGYGEQYF
TRBV2,TRBD2,TRBJ2-7,-,TGTGCCAGCAGTGAAGGGGGACTAGCTTACGAGCAGTACTTC,CASSEGGLAYEQYF
TRBV29-1,-,TRBJ1-2,-,TGCAGCGTTCCCCAGGCAGGTAGTCCTGGCTACACCTTC,CSVPQAGSPGYTF
TRBV5-6,-,TRBJ1-2,-,TGTGCCAGCAGCTCCTTAGGGACCTTTGACTATGGCTACACCTTC,CASSSLGTFDYGYTF
TRBV28,-,TRBJ1-2,-,TGTGCCAGCAGACCGCATGGGGGAGGATATGGCTACACCTTC,CASRPHGGGYGYTF
TRBV14,-,TRBJ2-1,-,TGTGCCAGCAGCCAAGTGGTTAACAATGAGCAGTTCTTC,CASSQVVNNEQFF
TRBV7-9,-,TRBJ2-1,few,TGTGCCAGCACCACCTCCTACAATGAGCAGTTCTTC,CASTTSYNEQFF
TRBV5-1,-,TRBJ1-2,-,TGCGCCAGCAGCTTGCTGGGAGACTATGGCTACACCTTC,CASSLLGDYGYTF
TRBV7-9,-,TRBJ2-5,-,TGTGCCAGCACCGATGACAGGACGGGTGAGACCCAGTACTTC,CASTDDRTGETQYF
TRBV5-8,-,TRBJ2-7,-,TGTGCCAGCAGGGACCTTATAACCGGCACTAGGGCCTACGAGCAGTACTTC,CASRDLITGTRAYEQYF
TRBV23-1,-,TRBJ1-1,-,TGCGCCAGTTGTCAGGGCTTTGAAGCTTTCTTT,CASCQGFEAFF
TRBV5-1,-,TRBJ2-4,-,TGCGCCAGCAGCTTGGGAGTCGAAAACATTCAGTACTTC,CASSLGVENIQYF
TRBV28,TRBD2,TRBJ2-1,-,TGTGCCAGCAGTTTCCGGCCTAGCGGGGGGGCTAGGGCTGAGCAGTTCTTC,CASSFRPSGGARAEQFF
TRBV6-5,-,TRBJ1-1,-,TGTGCCAGCAGTTTGGAAATGAACACTGAAGCTTTCTTT,CASSLEMNTEAFF
TRBV11-2,-,TRBJ2-5,-,TGTGCCAGCAGCTCGACTGAGAGCCGAGAAGAGACCCAGTACTTC,CASSSTESREETQYF
TRBV4-1,-,TRBJ1-2,-,TGCGCCAGCAGCGCCATACAACAATGGGAAGGCTATGGCTACACCTTC,CASSAIQQWEGYGYTF
TRBV5-6,-,TRBJ2-7,-,TGTGCCAGCAGCTTATACGGGGACCCCGAGCAGTACTTC,CASSLYGDPEQYF
TRBV7-9,-,TRBJ1-5,-,TGTGCCAGCAGCCAAGGGGGGAGCAATCAGCCCCAGCATTTT,CASSQGGSNQPQHF
TRBV9,TRBD1,TRBJ2-7,-,TGTGCCAGCAGCCCACAGGGGACAGGCTCCTACGAGCAGTACTTC,CASSPQGTGSYEQYF
TRBV5-4,-,TRBJ2-3,once,TGTGCCAGCAGCCCGGCGGGCGGGATATCAGCAGATACGCAGTATTTT,CASSPAGGISADTQYF
TRBV28,-,TRBJ2-5,-,TGTGCCAGCAGCCAGGAGGGACGGAAAGAGACCCAGTACTTC,CASSQEGRKETQYF
TRBV6-1,TRBD1,TRBJ1-3,-,TGTGCCAGCAGGCTACAGGGGGTAGGAAACACCATATATTTT,CASRLQGVGNTIYF
TRBV2,-,TRBJ1-2,-,TGTGCCAGCAGTGATGCGGGGACGGATGGCTACACCTTC,CASSDAGTDGYTF
TRBV7-8,-,TRBJ2-1,-,TGTGCCAGCAGCCTACGGATGAACAATGAGCAGTTCTTC,CASSLRMNNEQFF
TRBV11-2,-,TRBJ2-7,-,TGTGCCAGCAGATCGGCGTCGGGATACTACGAGCAGTACTTC,CASRSASGYYEQYF
TRBV19,-,TRBJ2-2,few,TGTGCCAGTAGTATGGGTTTGGGGGCCGGGGAGCTGTTTTTT,CASSMGLGAGELFF
TRBV4-1,-,TRBJ1-5,-,TGCGCCAGCAGCCAAGTCAGGGTTAGTAGCAATCAGCCCCAGCATTTT,CASSQVRVSSNQPQHF
TRBV9,-,TRBJ1-5,-,TGTGCCAGCAGCGTAGGAATGGATCAGCCCCAGCATTTT,CASSVGMDQPQHF
TRBV5-1,-,TRBJ1-2,-,TGCGCCAGCAGCTTGGACAACTATGGCTACACCTTC,CASSLDNYGYTF
TRBV5-6,TRBD2,TRBJ2-3,-,TGTGCCAGCAGCATACGGACTAGCGGCAGCACAGATACGCAGTATTTT,CASSIRTSGSTDTQYF
TRBV4-3,-,TRBJ1-5,-,TGCGCCAGCAGCCAAGAGAGTACCAGGGGTAGCAATCAGCCCCAGCATTTT,CASSQESTRGSNQPQHF
TRBV6-5,-,TRBJ2-5,-,TGTGCCAGCAGACCTCTCCGGGACTACCAAGAGACCCAGTACTTC,CASRPLRDYQETQYF
TRBV28,-,TRBJ1-1,-,TGTGCCAGCAGCGCCCTTGGGGCATTGAACACTGAAGCTTTCTTT,CASSALGALNTEAFF
TRBV27,TRBD2,TRBJ2-5,-,TGTGCCAGCAGCCGGGGGGGGACGGCCCAAGAGACCCAGTACTTC,CASSRGGTAQETQYF
TRBV5-1,-,TRBJ2-2,-,TGCGCCAGCAGCTTTGACAGGGGGGAGCTGTTTTTT,CASSFDRGELFF
TRBV5-6,-,TRBJ2-2,-,TGTGCCAGCAGCTCCCTTGGGCTCGGGCACACCGGGGGGCTGTTTTTT,CASSSLGLGHTGGLFF